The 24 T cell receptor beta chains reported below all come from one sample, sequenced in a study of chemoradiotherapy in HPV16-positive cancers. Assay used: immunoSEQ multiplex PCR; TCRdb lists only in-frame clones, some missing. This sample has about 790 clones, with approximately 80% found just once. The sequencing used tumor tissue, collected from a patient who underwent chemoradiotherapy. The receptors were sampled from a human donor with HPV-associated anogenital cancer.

The CDR3 loop reads CASSARTSGGNEQFF. The CDR3 bases are TGCGCCAGCAGTGCTAGGACTAGCGGGGGAAATGAGCAGTTCTTC. The gene calls are TRBV10-1 and TRBJ2-1; 13 nucleotides align to TRBD2. The CDR3 spans 15 residues. Germline V CDR1 and CDR2: WNHNN, SYGVQD (reference sequence). V lost 4 bases to trimming and J lost 7 bases; unmatched junction nucleotides: 4.

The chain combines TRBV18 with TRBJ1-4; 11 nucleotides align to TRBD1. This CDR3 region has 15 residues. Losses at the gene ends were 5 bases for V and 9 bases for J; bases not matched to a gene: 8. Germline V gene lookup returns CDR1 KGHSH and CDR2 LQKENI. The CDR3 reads CASSYGTGGMQKLFF. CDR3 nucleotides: TGTGCCAGCTCATACGGGACAGGGGGGATGCAAAAACTGTTTTTT.

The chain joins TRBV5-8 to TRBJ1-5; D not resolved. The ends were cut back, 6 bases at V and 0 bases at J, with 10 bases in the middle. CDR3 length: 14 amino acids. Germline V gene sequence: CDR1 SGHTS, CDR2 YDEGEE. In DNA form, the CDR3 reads TGTGCCAGCATCCCCTTTTCTAGCAATCAGCCCCAGCATTTT. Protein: CASIPFSSNQPQHF.

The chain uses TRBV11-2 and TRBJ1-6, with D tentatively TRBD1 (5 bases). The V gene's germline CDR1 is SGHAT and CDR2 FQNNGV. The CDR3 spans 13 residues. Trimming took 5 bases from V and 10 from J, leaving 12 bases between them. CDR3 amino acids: CASSHGARSPLHF. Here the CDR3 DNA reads TGTGCCAGCAGCCACGGGGCAAGGTCACCCCTCCACTTT.

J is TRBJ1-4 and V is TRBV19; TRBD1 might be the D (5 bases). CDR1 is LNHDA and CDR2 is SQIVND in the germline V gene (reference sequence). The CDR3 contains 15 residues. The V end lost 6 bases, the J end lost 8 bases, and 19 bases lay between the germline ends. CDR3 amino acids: CASRQGSSPGEKLFF. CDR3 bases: TGTGCCAGTAGGCAAGGCTCCTCTCCAGGGGAAAAACTGTTTTTT.

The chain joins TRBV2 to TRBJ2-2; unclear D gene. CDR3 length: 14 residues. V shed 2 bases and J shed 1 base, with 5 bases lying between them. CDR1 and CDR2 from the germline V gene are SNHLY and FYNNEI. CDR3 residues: CASSEYGNTGELFF. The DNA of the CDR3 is TGTGCCAGCAGTGAATACGGGAACACCGGGGAGCTGTTTTTT.

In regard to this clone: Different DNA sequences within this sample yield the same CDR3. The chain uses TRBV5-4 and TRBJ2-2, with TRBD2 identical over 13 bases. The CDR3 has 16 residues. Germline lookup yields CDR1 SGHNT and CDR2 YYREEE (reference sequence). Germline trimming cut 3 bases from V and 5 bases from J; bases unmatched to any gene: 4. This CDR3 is CASSSGLAGRTGELFF. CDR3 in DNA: TGTGCCAGCAGCTCGGGACTAGCGGGGCGAACCGGGGAGCTGTTTTTT. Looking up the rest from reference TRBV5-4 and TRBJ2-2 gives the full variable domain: ETGVTQSPTHLIKTRGQQVTLRCSSQSGHNTVSWYQQALGQGPQFIFQYYREEENGRGNFPPRFSGLQFPNYSSELNVNALELDDSALYLCASSSGLAGRTGELFFGEGSRLTVL.

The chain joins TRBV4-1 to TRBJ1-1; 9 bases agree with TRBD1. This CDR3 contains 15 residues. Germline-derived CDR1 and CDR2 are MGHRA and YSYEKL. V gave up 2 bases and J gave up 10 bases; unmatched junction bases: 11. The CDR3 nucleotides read TGCGCCAGCAGCCAAAGTGGGACAGGGATAACCTCAGCTTTCTTT. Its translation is CASSQSGTGITSAFF.

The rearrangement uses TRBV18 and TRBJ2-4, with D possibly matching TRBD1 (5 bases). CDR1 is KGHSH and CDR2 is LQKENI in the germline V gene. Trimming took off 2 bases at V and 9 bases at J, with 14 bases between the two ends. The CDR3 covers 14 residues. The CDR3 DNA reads TGTGCCAGCTCACCATCAGGACAAGGAGCCATTCAGTACTTC. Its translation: CASSPSGQGAIQYF.

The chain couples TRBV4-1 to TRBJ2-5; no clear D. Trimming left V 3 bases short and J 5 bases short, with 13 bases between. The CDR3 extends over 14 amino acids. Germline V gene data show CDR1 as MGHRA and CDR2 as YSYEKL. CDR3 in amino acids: CASSQLASKETQYF. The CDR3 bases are TGCGCCAGCAGCCAGCTTGCGAGCAAGGAGACCCAGTACTTC.

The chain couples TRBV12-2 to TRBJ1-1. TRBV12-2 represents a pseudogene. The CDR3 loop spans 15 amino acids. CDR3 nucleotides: TGTGCAAGTCGCTGGACAGTCCGGGGGTGCGCTGAAGCTTTCTTT. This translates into CASRWTVRGCAEAFF.

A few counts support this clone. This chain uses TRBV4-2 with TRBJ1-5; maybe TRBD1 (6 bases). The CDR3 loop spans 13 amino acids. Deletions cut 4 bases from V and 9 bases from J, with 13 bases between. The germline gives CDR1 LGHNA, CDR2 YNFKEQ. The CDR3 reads CASSLGGRRPQHF. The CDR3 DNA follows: TGTGCCAGCAGCCTTGGGGGCCGACGGCCCCAGCATTTT.

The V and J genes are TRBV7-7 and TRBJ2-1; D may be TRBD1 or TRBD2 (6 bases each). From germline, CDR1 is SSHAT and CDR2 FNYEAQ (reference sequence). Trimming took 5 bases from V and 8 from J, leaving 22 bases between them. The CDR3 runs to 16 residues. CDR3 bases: TGTGCCAGCAGCACGGGATCGGGGGCCCTCTTTGATGAGCAGTTCTTC. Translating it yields CASSTGSGALFDEQFF.

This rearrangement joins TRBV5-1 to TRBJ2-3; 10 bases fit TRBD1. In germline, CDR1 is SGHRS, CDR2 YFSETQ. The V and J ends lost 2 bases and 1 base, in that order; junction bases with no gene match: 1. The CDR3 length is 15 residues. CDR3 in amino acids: CASSLDRGRTDTQYF. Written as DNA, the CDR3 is TGCGCCAGCAGCTTAGACAGGGGGCGCACAGATACGCAGTATTTT.

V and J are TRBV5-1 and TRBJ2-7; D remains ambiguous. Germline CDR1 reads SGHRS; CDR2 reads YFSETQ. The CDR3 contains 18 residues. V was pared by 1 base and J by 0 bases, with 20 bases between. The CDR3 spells CASSLKSSLALSSYEQYF. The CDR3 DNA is TGCGCCAGCAGCTTGAAGTCCTCGCTGGCGTTGAGCTCCTACGAGCAGTACTTC.

The CDR3 sequence: CASSERDRVSYEQYF. CDR3 nucleotide sequence: TGTGCCAGCAGTGAACGGGACAGGGTGTCCTACGAGCAGTACTTC. The chain links TRBV6-1 to TRBJ2-7; 9 bases match TRBD1. Germline loops: CDR1 MNHNS, CDR2 SASEGT. The trim removed 2 bases at V and 1 base at J, leaving 3 bases unmatched. The CDR3 covers 15 residues.

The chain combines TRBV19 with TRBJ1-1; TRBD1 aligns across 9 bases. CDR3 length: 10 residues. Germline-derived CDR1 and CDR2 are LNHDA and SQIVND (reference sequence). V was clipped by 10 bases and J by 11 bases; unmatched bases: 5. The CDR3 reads CAIGTGFAFF. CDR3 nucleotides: TGTGCCATTGGGACAGGGTTTGCTTTCTTT.

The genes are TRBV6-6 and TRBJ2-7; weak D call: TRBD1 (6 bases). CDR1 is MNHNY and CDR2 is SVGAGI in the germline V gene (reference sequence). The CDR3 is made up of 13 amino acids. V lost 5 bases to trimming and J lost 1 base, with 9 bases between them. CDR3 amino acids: CASSTGQSYEQYF. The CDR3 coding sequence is TGTGCCAGCAGTACTGGACAGTCCTACGAGCAGTACTTC.

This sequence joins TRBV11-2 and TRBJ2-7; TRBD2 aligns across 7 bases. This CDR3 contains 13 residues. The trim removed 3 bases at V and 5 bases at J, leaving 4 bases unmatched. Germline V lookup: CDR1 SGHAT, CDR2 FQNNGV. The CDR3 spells CASSFWGRDEQYF. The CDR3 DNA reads TGTGCCAGCAGCTTCTGGGGGAGGGACGAGCAGTACTTC. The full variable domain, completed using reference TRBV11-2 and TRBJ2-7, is EAGVAQSPRYKIIEKRQSVAFWCNPISGHATLYWYQQILGQGPKLLIQFQNNGVVDDSQLPKDRFSAERLKGVDSTLKIQPAKLEDSAVYLCASSFWGRDEQYFGPGTRLTVT.

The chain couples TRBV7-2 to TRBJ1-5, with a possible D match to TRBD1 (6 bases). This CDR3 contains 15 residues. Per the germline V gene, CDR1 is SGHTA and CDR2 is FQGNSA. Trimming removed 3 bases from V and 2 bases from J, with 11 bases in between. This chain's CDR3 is CASSLQQGGNQPQHF. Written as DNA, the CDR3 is TGTGCCAGCAGCTTGCAACAGGGTGGCAATCAGCCCCAGCATTTT.

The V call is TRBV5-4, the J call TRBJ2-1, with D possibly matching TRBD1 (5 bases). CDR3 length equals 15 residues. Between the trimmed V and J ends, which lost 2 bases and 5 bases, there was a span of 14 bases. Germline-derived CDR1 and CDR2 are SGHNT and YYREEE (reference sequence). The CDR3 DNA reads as TGTGCCAGCAGCTTCGGAAGGGGTGGGAACAATGAGCAGTTCTTC. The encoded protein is CASSFGRGGNNEQFF.

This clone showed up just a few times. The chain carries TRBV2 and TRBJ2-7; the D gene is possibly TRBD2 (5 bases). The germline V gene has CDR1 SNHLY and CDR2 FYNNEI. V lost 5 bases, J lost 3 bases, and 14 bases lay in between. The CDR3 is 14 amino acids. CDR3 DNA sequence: TGTGCCAGCAGTTCCGGACTGAACCGCTACGAGCAGTACTTC. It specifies CASSSGLNRYEQYF.

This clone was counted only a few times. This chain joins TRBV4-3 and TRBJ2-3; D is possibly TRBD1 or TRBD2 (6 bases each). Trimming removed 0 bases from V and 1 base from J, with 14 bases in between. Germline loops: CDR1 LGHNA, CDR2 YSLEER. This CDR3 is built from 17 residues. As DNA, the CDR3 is TGCGCCAGCAGCCAAGACCTGGGGGGCCGGGGCACAGATACGCAGTATTTT. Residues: CASSQDLGGRGTDTQYF.

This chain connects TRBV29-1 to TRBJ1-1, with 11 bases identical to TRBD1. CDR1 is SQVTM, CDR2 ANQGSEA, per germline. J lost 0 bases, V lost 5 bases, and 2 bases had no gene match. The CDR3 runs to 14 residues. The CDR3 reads CSVWTGGVNTEAFF. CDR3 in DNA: TGCAGCGTTTGGACAGGGGGCGTGAACACTGAAGCTTTCTTT.